These 29 T cell receptor beta chains were all obtained from the same sample, sequenced in a study of T cells in tuberculosis. Measured with immunoSEQ multiplex PCR; TCRdb has only the in-frame clones, and not every one. The sample consists of around 29,000 clones, approximately 93% of them appearing once. Source material: PBMCs. These receptors all stem from a donor aged 10 to 29 with latent tuberculosis or without tuberculosis infection.

The V and J genes are TRBV5-1 and TRBJ1-2; D ambiguous. The CDR3 consists of 14 residues. Trimming removed 4 bases from V and 0 bases from J, with 10 bases in between. The germline V gene encodes CDR1 SGHRS and CDR2 YFSETQ. As DNA, the CDR3 is TGCGCCAGCAGCGCCTCGAACACTAACTATGGCTACACCTTC. It translates to CASSASNTNYGYTF. Based on the CDR3 plus reference TRBV5-1 and TRBJ1-2, the full variable domain is KAGVTQTPRYLIKTRGQQVTLSCSPISGHRSVSWYQQTPGQGLQFLFEYFSETQRNKGNFPGRFSGRQFSNSRSEMNVSTLELGDSALYLCASSASNTNYGYTFGSGTRLTVV.

The gene calls are TRBV9 and TRBJ2-7, with 7 bases identical to TRBD1. The CDR3 consists of 13 residues. Trimming cost V 3 bases and J 2 bases; bases outside gene matches: 2. The germline gives CDR1 SGDLS, CDR2 YYNGEE. CDR3 region: CASSAGTAYEQYF. The DNA for the CDR3 is TGTGCCAGCAGCGCCGGGACAGCCTACGAGCAGTACTTC.

V is TRBV28 and J is TRBJ1-2; no clear D. Per the germline V gene, CDR1 is MDHEN and CDR2 is SYDVKM. The CDR3 runs to 13 residues. The V gene lost 6 bases and the J gene lost 0 bases, with 8 bases spanning the gap. CDR3: CASRPTANYGYTF. The CDR3, as DNA: TGTGCCAGCAGACCAACAGCTAACTATGGCTACACCTTC.

This clone appeared a single time. The chain couples TRBV2 to TRBJ1-1; TRBD1 matches at 10 bases. Germline-derived CDR1 and CDR2 are SNHLY and FYNNEI. Trimming took 9 bases from V and 4 from J; bases not matched to a gene: 5. This CDR3 spans 13 amino acids. In DNA, the CDR3 is TGTGCCAGGCGACAGGGGGCTGCCACTGAAGCTTTCTTT. Translating it yields CARRQGAATEAFF.

The chain couples TRBV5-1 to TRBJ2-1, with 9 bases that match TRBD2. The CDR3 has 15 amino acids. Looked up from germline, CDR1 is SGHRS and CDR2 is YFSETQ. V shed 0 bases and J 8 bases; nucleotides not matched to a gene: 6. In nucleotides, the CDR3 is TGCGCCAGCAGCTTGGGGTCTGCGGGGGGGTATGAGCAGTTCTTC. It is translated as CASSLGSAGGYEQFF.

The V and J genes are TRBV9 and TRBJ2-1; 8 bases agree with TRBD2. Germline V CDR1 and CDR2: SGDLS, YYNGEE. The CDR3 runs 16 residues. Losses at the gene ends were 0 bases for V and 2 bases for J; bases not matched to a gene: 4. Written as DNA, the CDR3 is TGTGCCAGCAGCGTAGATGGCGGGGGGACCTACAATGAGCAGTTCTTC. Its protein is CASSVDGGGTYNEQFF.

The chain uses TRBV5-5 and TRBJ2-1, with 13 bases that match TRBD2. This CDR3 contains 16 residues. The V segment lost 4 bases and the J segment 6 bases; nucleotides outside the gene matches: 7. Germline V gene data show CDR1 as SGHKS and CDR2 as YYEKEE (reference sequence). CDR3 sequence (DNA): TGTGCCAGCAGCCCATGGACTAGCGGGAGATCCAATGAGCAGTTCTTC. Amino acid sequence: CASSPWTSGRSNEQFF.

The chain employs TRBV2 and TRBJ2-1; D is unresolved. This CDR3 comprises 12 residues. Trimming took 7 bases from V and 9 from J, leaving 13 bases between them. Looked up from germline, CDR1 is SNHLY and CDR2 is FYNNEI. CDR3 sequence reads: CASTPLPSEQFF. The DNA for the CDR3 is TGTGCCAGCACCCCTCTGCCCAGTGAGCAGTTCTTC.

The sample holds one count of this clone. The rearrangement joins TRBV27 to TRBJ2-7; possibly TRBD2 for D (7 bases). The CDR3 extends over 13 amino acids. V was trimmed by 6 bases and J by 7 bases, leaving 16 bases between them. The germline V gene has CDR1 MNHEY and CDR2 SMNVEV (reference sequence). CDR3 in DNA: TGTGCCAGCAGCGTGCTAGGGGGGGGAGAGCAGTACTTC. Amino acid sequence: CASSVLGGGEQYF.

The rearrangement joins TRBV29-1 to TRBJ1-1; a weak D match, TRBD1 (5 bases). The germline V and J ends were trimmed by 4 bases and 1 base, with 19 bases remaining between them. The CDR3 is 16 amino acids. The germline CDR1 and CDR2 sequences are SQVTM and ANQGSEA. CDR3 sequence: CSVALLFGASNTEAFF. The CDR3 nucleotides read TGCAGCGTTGCCCTCCTTTTTGGGGCCTCGAACACTGAAGCTTTCTTT.

The chain carries TRBV2 and TRBJ2-5; possibly TRBD2 for D (6 bases). The CDR3 is made up of 13 amino acids. V gave up 7 bases and J gave up 3 bases, with 12 bases separating them. CDR1 and CDR2 from the germline V gene are SNHLY and FYNNEI. The CDR3 nucleotides read TGTGCCAGCAATCGGGGAGGAAAAGAGACCCAGTACTTC. Its protein is CASNRGGKETQYF.

The chain employs TRBV5-5 and TRBJ2-7; D perhaps matches TRBD2 (6 bases). V dropped 3 bases and J dropped 5 bases, with 18 bases sitting between them. The CDR3 length is 15 residues. CDR1 SGHKS and CDR2 YYEKEE come from the germline V gene (reference sequence). In DNA, the CDR3 is TGTGCCAGCAGCTCGGGCCGGCTAGCGATAGACGAGCAGTACTTC. This encodes CASSSGRLAIDEQYF.

CDR3 sequence reads: CASSAGPSSTDTQYF. The DNA for the CDR3 is TGTGCCAGCAGCGCAGGGCCAAGCTCGACAGATACGCAGTATTTT. This chain uses TRBV9 with TRBJ2-3; a weak D match, TRBD1 (5 bases). CDR1 is SGDLS, CDR2 YYNGEE, per germline. The CDR3 covers 15 residues. Trimming took 3 bases from V and 3 from J, leaving 14 bases between them.

The genes are TRBV7-9 and TRBJ2-1; perhaps TRBD2 as D (6 bases). V was clipped by 0 bases and J by 9 bases, with 9 bases between them. The CDR3 loop spans 13 amino acids. In germline, CDR1 is SEHNR, CDR2 FQNEAQ (reference sequence). Here the CDR3 reads CASSLATRGEQFF. The CDR3 region has the DNA TGTGCCAGCAGCTTAGCTACGCGGGGTGAGCAGTTCTTC.

The chain couples TRBV6-5 to TRBJ2-1; D perhaps matches TRBD1 (5 bases). CDR1 is MNHEY and CDR2 is SVGAGI in the germline V gene. Trimming cost V 5 bases and J 8 bases, with 13 bases left between them. The CDR3 is 13 amino acids. The CDR3 region has the DNA TGTGCCAGCAGTCACAGGAGTGGGGATGAGCAGTTCTTC. This codes for CASSHRSGDEQFF.

The chain is built from TRBV5-6 and TRBJ2-2, with 11 bases lining up with TRBD2. The germline V gene encodes CDR1 SGHDT and CDR2 YYEEEE. The CDR3 sequence is 16 residues long. V dropped 9 bases and J dropped 6; count of bases not matched to a gene: 13. The DNA for the CDR3 is TGTGCCACAAAGCTTATGTCTAGCGGGAGGCCCGGGGAGCTGTTTTTT. Its translation: CATKLMSSGRPGELFF.

This rearrangement joins TRBV6-1 to TRBJ1-2; the match to TRBD1 covers 8 bases. This CDR3 region has 15 residues. Germline CDR1 is MNHNS and CDR2 is SASEGT. Trimming cost V 6 bases and J 4 bases; bases outside gene matches: 10. CDR3 amino acids: CASSHLTQGAYGYTF. The CDR3 coding sequence is TGTGCCAGCAGCCATTTGACTCAGGGGGCCTATGGCTACACCTTC.

Written as DNA, the CDR3 is TGTGCCAGCAGTGAGGCAGGCACAGATACGCAGTATTTT. Translation: CASSEAGTDTQYF. The chain couples TRBV6-1 to TRBJ2-3, with no clear D. The length of the CDR3 is 13 residues. V lost 3 bases and J 1 base, leaving 5 bases between the germline ends. CDR1 is MNHNS, CDR2 SASEGT, per germline.

V gene TRBV4-2 combines with J gene TRBJ2-7, with D maybe TRBD1 (5 bases). CDR1 and CDR2 from the germline V gene are LGHNA and YNFKEQ. V dropped 4 bases and J dropped 3 bases, with 28 bases sitting between them. This CDR3 spans 19 amino acids. The CDR3 bases are TGTGCCAGCAGCCTTAAGGGGTCTGCGACATATGGACCCCACTACGAGCAGTACTTC. It encodes CASSLKGSATYGPHYEQYF.

This clone was seen only once. The rearrangement joins TRBV4-1 to TRBJ2-1, with TRBD2 matching 8 bases. With 1 base clipped from V and 0 bases from J, the junction kept 17 bases outside the gene matches. CDR3 size: 21 residues. Per the germline V gene, CDR1 is MGHRA and CDR2 is YSYEKL. The CDR3 region has the DNA TGCGCCAGCAGCCAAGTGGCGAGGACTAGCTTACGGCCGAGCTCCTACAATGAGCAGTTCTTC. As protein: CASSQVARTSLRPSSYNEQFF.

V usage is TRBV11-1 and J usage is TRBJ1-6; D remains ambiguous. CDR1 SGHAT and CDR2 FQDESV come from the germline V gene (reference sequence). Trimming cost V 7 bases and J 7 bases, with 17 bases left between them. The CDR3 totals 15 residues. This chain's CDR3 is CASTRFGQVNSPLHF. The CDR3 region has the DNA TGTGCCAGCACCCGGTTTGGCCAGGTAAATTCACCCCTCCACTTT.

The V and J genes are TRBV28 and TRBJ1-5; D remains ambiguous. The CDR3 length is 12 residues. Trimming removed 6 bases from V and 4 bases from J, with 7 bases in between. The germline V gene encodes CDR1 MDHEN and CDR2 SYDVKM. The CDR3 reads CASSLYNQPQHF. The CDR3 nucleotides are TGTGCCAGCAGCCTATATAATCAGCCCCAGCATTTT.

The V gene is TRBV5-1, the J gene TRBJ2-5, with 8 nucleotides matching TRBD2. The CDR3 is made up of 17 amino acids. CDR1 and CDR2 (germline): SGHRS, YFSETQ. With 3 bases clipped from V and 5 bases from J, the junction kept 15 bases outside the gene matches. CDR3: CASSSGTRSFPRETQYF. In DNA form, the CDR3 reads TGCGCCAGCAGCTCAGGGACTAGATCGTTCCCCAGGGAGACCCAGTACTTC.

The rearrangement uses TRBV9 and TRBJ2-3, with no clear D. Trimming shortened V by 7 bases and J by 0 bases, and 12 bases separated the two germline ends. This CDR3 has 14 amino acids. Germline V gene data show CDR1 as SGDLS and CDR2 as YYNGEE. The CDR3 DNA is TGTGCCAGCTCAGAATCTCCTAGCACAGATACGCAGTATTTT. This encodes CASSESPSTDTQYF.

This rearrangement joins TRBV29-1 to TRBJ2-1; tentative D call: TRBD2 (6 bases). The CDR3 has 12 amino acids. Trimming took 4 bases from V and 6 from J, leaving 10 bases between them. Looked up from germline, CDR1 is SQVTM and CDR2 is ANQGSEA. The CDR3 sequence is CSVVRRGNEQFF. The DNA for the CDR3 is TGCAGCGTTGTCAGGCGGGGCAATGAGCAGTTCTTC.

This rearrangement joins TRBV6-4 to TRBJ2-1; 10 bases line up with TRBD2. Germline V gene sequence: CDR1 MRHNA, CDR2 SNTAGT. With V trimmed by 3 bases and J by 7 bases, 6 bases remained unmatched. There are 15 residues in the CDR3. The DNA of the CDR3 is TGTGCCAGCAGTGAGGCTAGCGGGAGTAGAAATGAGCAGTTCTTC. Its translation: CASSEASGSRNEQFF.

This clone occurred once. The chain has TRBV27 and TRBJ2-2; 13 bases map to TRBD2. CDR3 length: 18 amino acids. Losses at the gene ends were 6 bases for V and 0 bases for J; bases not matched to a gene: 7. Germline V lookup: CDR1 MNHEY, CDR2 SMNVEV (reference sequence). This CDR3 is CASRRPGLAGSNTGELFF. The DNA of the CDR3 is TGTGCCAGCAGACGACCGGGACTAGCGGGGTCGAACACCGGGGAGCTGTTTTTT.

Here the CDR3 reads CASSEVGNQPQHF. The CDR3 coding sequence is TGTGCCAGCAGTGAGGTAGGCAATCAGCCCCAGCATTTT. The rearrangement joins TRBV6-1 to TRBJ1-5; no clear D gene. Germline V lookup: CDR1 MNHNS, CDR2 SASEGT. V lost 3 bases and J 2 bases, leaving 5 bases between the germline ends. The CDR3 loop spans 13 amino acids.

The chain links TRBV5-4 to TRBJ2-7, with D uncertain. V was shortened by 4 bases and J by 3 bases, with 5 bases between the two germline ends. The V gene's germline CDR1 is SGHNT and CDR2 YYREEE (reference sequence). This CDR3 region has 11 residues. The CDR3 region is CASSAGYEQYF. As DNA, the CDR3 is TGTGCCAGCAGCGCCGGCTACGAGCAGTACTTC.